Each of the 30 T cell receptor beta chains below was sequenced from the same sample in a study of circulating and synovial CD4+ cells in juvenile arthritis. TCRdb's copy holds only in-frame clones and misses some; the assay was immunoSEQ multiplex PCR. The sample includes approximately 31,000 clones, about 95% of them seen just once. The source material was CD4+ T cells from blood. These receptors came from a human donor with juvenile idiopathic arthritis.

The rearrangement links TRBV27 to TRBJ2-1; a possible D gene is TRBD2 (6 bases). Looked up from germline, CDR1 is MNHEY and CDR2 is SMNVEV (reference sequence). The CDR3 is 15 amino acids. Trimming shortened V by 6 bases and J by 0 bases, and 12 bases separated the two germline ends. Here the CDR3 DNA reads TGTGCCAGCAGATCATACGGGGGCTCCTACAATGAGCAGTTCTTC. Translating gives CASRSYGGSYNEQFF.

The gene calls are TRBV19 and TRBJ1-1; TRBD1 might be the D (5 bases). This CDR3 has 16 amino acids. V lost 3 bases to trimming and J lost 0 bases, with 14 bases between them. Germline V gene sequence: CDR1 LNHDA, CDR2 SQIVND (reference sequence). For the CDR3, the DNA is TGTGCCAGTAGTATCCAGGACAATTATTTGAACACTGAAGCTTTCTTT. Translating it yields CASSIQDNYLNTEAFF.

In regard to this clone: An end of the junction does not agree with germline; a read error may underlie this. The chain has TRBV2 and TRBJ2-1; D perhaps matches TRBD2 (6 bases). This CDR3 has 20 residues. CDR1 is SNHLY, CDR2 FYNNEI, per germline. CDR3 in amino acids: CASSAFLSVLSRESSNEQFF. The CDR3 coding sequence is TGCGCCAGCAGTGCCTTTTTATCGGTTTTGAGTCGGGAGAGCTCGAATGAGCAGTTCTTC.

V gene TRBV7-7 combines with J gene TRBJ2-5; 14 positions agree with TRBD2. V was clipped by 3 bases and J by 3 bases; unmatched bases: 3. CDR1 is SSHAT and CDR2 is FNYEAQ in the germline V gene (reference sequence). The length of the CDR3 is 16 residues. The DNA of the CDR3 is TGTGCCAGCAGCTTCCGACTAGCGGGGGGGAAAGAGACCCAGTACTTC. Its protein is CASSFRLAGGKETQYF.

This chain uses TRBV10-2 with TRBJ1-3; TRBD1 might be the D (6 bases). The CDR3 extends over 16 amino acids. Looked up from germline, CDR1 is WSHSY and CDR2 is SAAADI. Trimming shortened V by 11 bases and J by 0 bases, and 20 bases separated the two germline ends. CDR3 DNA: TGCGCCGGATCCCCAGGGGTCCCGATCTCTGGAAACACCATATATTTT. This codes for CAGSPGVPISGNTIYF.

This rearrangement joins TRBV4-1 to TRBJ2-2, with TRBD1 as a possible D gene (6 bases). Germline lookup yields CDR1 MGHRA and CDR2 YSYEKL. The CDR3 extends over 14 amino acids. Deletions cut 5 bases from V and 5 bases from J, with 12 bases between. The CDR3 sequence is CASSTQGWTGELFF. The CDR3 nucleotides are TGCGCCAGCAGCACCCAGGGGTGGACCGGGGAGCTGTTTTTT.

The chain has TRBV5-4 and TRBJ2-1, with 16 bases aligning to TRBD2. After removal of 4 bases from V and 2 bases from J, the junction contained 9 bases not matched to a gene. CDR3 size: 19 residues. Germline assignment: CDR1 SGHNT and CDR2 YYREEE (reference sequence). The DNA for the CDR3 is TGTGCCAGCAGCCCGGGCGGGACTAGCGGGGGGGCCACCTACAATGAGCAGTTCTTC. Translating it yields CASSPGGTSGGATYNEQFF.

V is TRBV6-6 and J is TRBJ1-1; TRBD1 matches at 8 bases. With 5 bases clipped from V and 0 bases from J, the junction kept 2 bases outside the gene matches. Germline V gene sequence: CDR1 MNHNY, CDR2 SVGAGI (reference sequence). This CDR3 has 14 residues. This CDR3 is CASSPGGLNTEAFF. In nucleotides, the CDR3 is TGTGCCAGCAGTCCAGGGGGCTTGAACACTGAAGCTTTCTTT.

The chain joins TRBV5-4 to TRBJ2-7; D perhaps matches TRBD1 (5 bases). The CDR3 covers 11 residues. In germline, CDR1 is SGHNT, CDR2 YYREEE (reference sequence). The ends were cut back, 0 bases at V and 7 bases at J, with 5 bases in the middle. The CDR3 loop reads CASSLEGEQYF. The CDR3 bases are TGTGCCAGCAGCTTGGAGGGGGAGCAGTACTTC.

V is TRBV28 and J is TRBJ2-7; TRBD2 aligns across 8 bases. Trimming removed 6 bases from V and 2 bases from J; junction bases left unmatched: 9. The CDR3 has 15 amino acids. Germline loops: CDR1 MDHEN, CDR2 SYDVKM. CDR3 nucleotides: TGTGCCAGCAGCCCTGGTGGACTAGCAACCTACGAGCAGTACTTC. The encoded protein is CASSPGGLATYEQYF.

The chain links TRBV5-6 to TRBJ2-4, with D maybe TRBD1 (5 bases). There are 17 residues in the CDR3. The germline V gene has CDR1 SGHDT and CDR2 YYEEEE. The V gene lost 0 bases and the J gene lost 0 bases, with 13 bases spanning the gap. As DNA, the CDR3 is TGTGCCAGCAGCTTGGGACAGCAGAGACTAGCCAAAAACATTCAGTACTTC. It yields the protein CASSLGQQRLAKNIQYF. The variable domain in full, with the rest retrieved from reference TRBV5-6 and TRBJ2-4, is DAGVTQSPTHLIKTRGQQVTLRCSPKSGHDTVSWYQQALGQGPQFIFQYYEEEERQRGNFPDRFSGHQFPNYSSELNVNALLLGDSALYLCASSLGQQRLAKNIQYFGAGTRLSVL.

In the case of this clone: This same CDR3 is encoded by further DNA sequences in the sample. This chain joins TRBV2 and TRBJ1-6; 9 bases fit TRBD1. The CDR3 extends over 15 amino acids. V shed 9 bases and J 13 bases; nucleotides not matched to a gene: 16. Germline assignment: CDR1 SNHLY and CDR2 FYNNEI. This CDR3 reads CASEKDRGGISPLHF. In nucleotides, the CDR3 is TGTGCCAGTGAAAAGGACAGGGGAGGGATTTCCCCCCTCCACTTT.

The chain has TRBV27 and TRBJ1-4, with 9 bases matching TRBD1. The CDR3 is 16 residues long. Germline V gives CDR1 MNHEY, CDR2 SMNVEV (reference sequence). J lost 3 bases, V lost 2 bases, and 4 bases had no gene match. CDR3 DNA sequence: TGTGCCAGCAGTTTAAGATGGGACAGGGCTAATGAAAAACTGTTTTTT. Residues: CASSLRWDRANEKLFF.

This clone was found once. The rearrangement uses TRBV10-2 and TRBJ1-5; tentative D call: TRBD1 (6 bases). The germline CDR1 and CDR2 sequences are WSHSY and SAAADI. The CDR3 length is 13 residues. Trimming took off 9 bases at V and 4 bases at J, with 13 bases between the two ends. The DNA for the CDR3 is TGCGCCAGTGGGGGCGGGGGAAATCAGCCCCAGCATTTT. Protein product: CASGGGGNQPQHF.

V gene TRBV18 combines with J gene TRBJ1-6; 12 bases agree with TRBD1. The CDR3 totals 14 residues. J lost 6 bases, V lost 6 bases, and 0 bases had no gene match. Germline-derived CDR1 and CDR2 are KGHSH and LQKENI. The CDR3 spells CASSGQGANSPLHF. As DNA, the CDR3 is TGTGCCAGCTCGGGACAGGGGGCTAATTCACCCCTCCACTTT.

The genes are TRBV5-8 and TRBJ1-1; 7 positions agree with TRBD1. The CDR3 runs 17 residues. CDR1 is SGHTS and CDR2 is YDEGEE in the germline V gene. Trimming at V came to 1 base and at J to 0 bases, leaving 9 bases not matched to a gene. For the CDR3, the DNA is TGTGCCAGCAGCTTGTGGGGACAGTATCCGATGAACACTGAAGCTTTCTTT. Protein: CASSLWGQYPMNTEAFF. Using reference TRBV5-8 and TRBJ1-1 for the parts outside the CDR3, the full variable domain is EAGVTQSPTHLIKTRGQQATLRCSPISGHTSVYWYQQALGLGLQFLLWYDEGEERNRGNFPPRFSGRQFPNYSSELNVNALELEDSALYLCASSLWGQYPMNTEAFFGQGTRLTVV.

As DNA, the CDR3 is TGTGCCAGCTTTGGTAGCGGGAGGGCCTGGGAGACCCAGTACTTC. As protein: CASFGSGRAWETQYF. The chain couples TRBV28 to TRBJ2-5; 11 bases line up with TRBD2. The germline V gene encodes CDR1 MDHEN and CDR2 SYDVKM. This CDR3 comprises 15 residues. The V and J ends lost 8 bases and 5 bases, in that order; junction bases with no gene match: 10.

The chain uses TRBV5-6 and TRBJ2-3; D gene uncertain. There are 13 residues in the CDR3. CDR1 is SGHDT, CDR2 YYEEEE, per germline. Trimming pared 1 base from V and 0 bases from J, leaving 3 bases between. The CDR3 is CASSLLSTDTQYF. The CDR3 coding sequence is TGTGCCAGCAGCTTGTTAAGCACAGATACGCAGTATTTT.

As DNA, the CDR3 is TGTGCCTGGAGTGTGGTTGGCAGGGGGAGGAATGAGCAGTTCTTC. As protein: CAWSVVGRGRNEQFF. The V gene is TRBV30, the J gene TRBJ2-1; D is perhaps TRBD1 (7 bases). The ends were cut back, 0 bases at V and 7 bases at J, with 16 bases in the middle. The CDR3 contains 15 residues. Germline lookup yields CDR1 GTSNPN and CDR2 SVGIG (reference sequence).

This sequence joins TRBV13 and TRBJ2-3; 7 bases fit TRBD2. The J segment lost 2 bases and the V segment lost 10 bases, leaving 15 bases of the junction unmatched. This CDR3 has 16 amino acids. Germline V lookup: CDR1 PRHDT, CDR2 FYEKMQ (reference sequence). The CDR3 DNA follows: TGTGCCACCCGAACATGGTGGGAGGGCTACACAGATACGCAGTATTTT. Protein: CATRTWWEGYTDTQYF.

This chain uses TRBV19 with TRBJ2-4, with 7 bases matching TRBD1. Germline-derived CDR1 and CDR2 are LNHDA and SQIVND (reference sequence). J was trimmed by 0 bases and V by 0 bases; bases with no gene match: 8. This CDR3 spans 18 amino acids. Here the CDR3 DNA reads TGTGCCAGTAGTATAGATGGACCAGGGGGTGTAGCCAAAAACATTCAGTACTTC. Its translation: CASSIDGPGGVAKNIQYF.

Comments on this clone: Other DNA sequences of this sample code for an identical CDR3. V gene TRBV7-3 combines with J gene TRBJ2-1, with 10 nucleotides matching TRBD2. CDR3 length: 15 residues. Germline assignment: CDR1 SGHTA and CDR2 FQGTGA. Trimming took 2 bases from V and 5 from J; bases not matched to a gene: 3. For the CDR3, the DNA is TGTGCCAGCAGCTTACGGACTAGCGGTAACAATGAGCAGTTCTTC. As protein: CASSLRTSGNNEQFF.

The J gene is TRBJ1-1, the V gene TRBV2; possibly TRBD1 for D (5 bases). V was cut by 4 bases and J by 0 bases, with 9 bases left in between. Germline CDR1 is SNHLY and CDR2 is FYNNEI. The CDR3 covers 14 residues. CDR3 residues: CASSVETVNTEAFF. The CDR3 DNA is TGTGCCAGCAGTGTGGAGACAGTGAACACTGAAGCTTTCTTT.

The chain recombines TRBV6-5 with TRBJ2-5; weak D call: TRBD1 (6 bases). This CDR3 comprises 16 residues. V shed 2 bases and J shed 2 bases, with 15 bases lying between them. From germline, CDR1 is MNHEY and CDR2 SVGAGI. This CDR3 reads CASSYHRVGGQETQYF. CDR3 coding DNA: TGTGCCAGCAGTTACCACAGGGTAGGGGGACAAGAGACCCAGTACTTC.

CDR3 nucleotides: TGCAGTGCTTGGAGCTCCTACGAGCAGTACTTC. This sequence encodes CSAWSSYEQYF. The chain joins TRBV20-1 to TRBJ2-7; D gene unclear. The CDR3 totals 11 residues. V lost 5 bases and J lost 0, with 5 bases in between. Germline CDR1 reads DFQATT; CDR2 reads SNEGSKA (reference sequence).

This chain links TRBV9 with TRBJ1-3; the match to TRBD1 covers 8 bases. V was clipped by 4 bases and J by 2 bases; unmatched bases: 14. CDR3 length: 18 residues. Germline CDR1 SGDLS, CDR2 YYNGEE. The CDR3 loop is CASSPRSGQGGTGNTIYF. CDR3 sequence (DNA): TGTGCCAGCAGCCCCCGTTCCGGACAGGGTGGAACTGGAAACACCATATATTTT.

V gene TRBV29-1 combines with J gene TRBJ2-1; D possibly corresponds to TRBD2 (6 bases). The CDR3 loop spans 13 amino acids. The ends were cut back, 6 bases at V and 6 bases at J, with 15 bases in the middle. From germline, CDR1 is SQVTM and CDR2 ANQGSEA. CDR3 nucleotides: TGCAGCGTCGCCCATGTACTAGCCAATGAGCAGTTCTTC. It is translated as CSVAHVLANEQFF.

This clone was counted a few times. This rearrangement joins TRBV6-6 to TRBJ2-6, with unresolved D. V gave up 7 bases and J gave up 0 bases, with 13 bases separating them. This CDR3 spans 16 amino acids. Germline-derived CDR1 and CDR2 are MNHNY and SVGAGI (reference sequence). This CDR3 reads CASIRQVLSGANVLTF. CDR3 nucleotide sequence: TGTGCCAGCATTAGGCAGGTTCTCTCTGGGGCCAACGTCCTGACTTTC.

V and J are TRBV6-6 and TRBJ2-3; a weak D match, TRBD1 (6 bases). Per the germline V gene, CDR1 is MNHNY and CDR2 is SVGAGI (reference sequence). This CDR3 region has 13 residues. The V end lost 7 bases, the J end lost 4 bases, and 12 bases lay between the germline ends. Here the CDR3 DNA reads TGTGCCAGCATCAAAACAGGGTCAGATACGCAGTATTTT. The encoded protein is CASIKTGSDTQYF.

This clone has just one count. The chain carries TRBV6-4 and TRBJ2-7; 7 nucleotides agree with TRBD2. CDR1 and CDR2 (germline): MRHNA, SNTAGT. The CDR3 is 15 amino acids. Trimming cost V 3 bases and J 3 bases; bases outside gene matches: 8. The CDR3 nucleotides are TGTGCCAGCAGTGAGGTGGGGGGGTCCTTCTACGAGCAGTACTTC. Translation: CASSEVGGSFYEQYF.